The rows below give T cell receptor beta chains drawn from one sample of a study of blood T cell repertoires in COVID-19. Sequencing was performed with immunoSEQ multiplex PCR; in TCRdb, only in-frame clones are kept and a portion is missing. The table has about 320,000 clones, about 83% seen once. The sample comprised peripheral blood. The receptors originated from a woman between 50 and 59 years old with acute or convalescent COVID-19. Each CDR3 is given without its conserved first and last residue. Expanded clones are given a class, and other clones once, few, many or no size at all.

abundance: -; len: 11; v_gene: TRBV27; j_gene: TRBJ2-7; CDR3aa: ASSLGRSGEQY
abundance: -; len: 14; v_gene: TRBV11-2; j_gene: TRBJ2-5; CDR3aa: ASSLTTSVYQETQY
abundance: -; len: 14; v_gene: TRBV7-9; j_gene: TRBJ2-1; CDR3aa: ASSSAGGTSYNEQF
abundance: -; len: 10; v_gene: TRBV12-3/TRBV12-4; j_gene: TRBJ1-2; CDR3aa: ASRQGGGGYT
abundance: once; len: 14; v_gene: TRBV28; j_gene: TRBJ1-6; CDR3aa: ASSSQFRARDSPLH
abundance: once; len: 16; v_gene: TRBV5-1; j_gene: TRBJ1-6; CDR3aa: ASSLGVRISSYNSPLH
abundance: -; len: 13; v_gene: TRBV28; j_gene: TRBJ1-1; CDR3aa: ASSPQRGPNTEAF
abundance: -; len: 13; v_gene: TRBV27; j_gene: TRBJ2-2; CDR3aa: ASSLAGSNTGELF
abundance: -; len: 13; v_gene: TRBV5-1; j_gene: TRBJ1-2; CDR3aa: ASAGGSTPMGGYT
abundance: -; len: 13; v_gene: TRBV15; j_gene: TRBJ1-4; CDR3aa: ATSRVGQGYEKLF
abundance: -; len: 11; v_gene: TRBV9; j_gene: TRBJ2-5; CDR3aa: ASSRGQQETQY
abundance: -; len: 15; v_gene: TRBV5-1; j_gene: TRBJ1-2; CDR3aa: ASAPDPGQGLGYGYT
abundance: -; len: 14; v_gene: TRBV9; j_gene: TRBJ2-1; CDR3aa: ASSGQDRGFYNEQF
abundance: -; len: 11; v_gene: TRBV27; j_gene: TRBJ1-2; CDR3aa: ASWGGSNYGYT
abundance: -; len: 16; v_gene: TRBV28; j_gene: TRBJ2-2; CDR3aa: ASSLSPGGVRWTGELF
abundance: -; len: 17; v_gene: TRBV21-1; j_gene: TRBJ1-1; CDR3aa: ASSKGVPTMTGGHTEAF
abundance: -; len: 11; v_gene: TRBV28; j_gene: TRBJ1-4; CDR3aa: ASSFYSAEGLF
abundance: -; len: 13; v_gene: TRBV24-1; j_gene: TRBJ2-3; CDR3aa: ATSDPSTGTDTQY
abundance: -; len: 12; v_gene: TRBV25-1; j_gene: TRBJ1-5; CDR3aa: ASSEYNNYQPQH
abundance: -; len: 10; v_gene: TRBV13; j_gene: TRBJ1-4; CDR3aa: ASSFGDWVGF
abundance: -; len: 13; v_gene: TRBV7-2; j_gene: TRBJ1-1; CDR3aa: ASSFDGGANTEAF
abundance: -; len: 11; v_gene: TRBV7-2; j_gene: TRBJ2-1; CDR3aa: ASSPTERYEQF
abundance: -; len: 14; v_gene: TRBV28; j_gene: TRBJ1-2; CDR3aa: ASTGGLGTGSWGYT
abundance: -; len: 14; v_gene: TRBV6-6; j_gene: TRBJ2-1; CDR3aa: ASSLSLASGYNEQF
abundance: -; len: 9; v_gene: TRBV6-5; j_gene: TRBJ2-1; CDR3aa: ASTSGYEQF
abundance: -; len: 13; v_gene: TRBV7-9; j_gene: TRBJ1-2; CDR3aa: ASSPPDRGGYGYT
abundance: -; len: 12; v_gene: TRBV19; j_gene: TRBJ1-1; CDR3aa: ASTQGVRDTEAF
abundance: -; len: 11; v_gene: TRBV5-1; j_gene: TRBJ1-2; CDR3aa: ASSLAGGNGYT
abundance: -; len: 12; v_gene: TRBV5-6; j_gene: TRBJ1-5; CDR3aa: ASSFRQGYQPQH
abundance: -; len: 13; v_gene: TRBV19; j_gene: TRBJ2-1; CDR3aa: ASRQLAGVVNEQF
abundance: many; len: 13; v_gene: TRBV5-1; j_gene: TRBJ1-3; CDR3aa: ASSLVGDSGNTIY
abundance: -; len: 13; v_gene: TRBV28; j_gene: TRBJ2-7; CDR3aa: ASSLFVDRSYEQY
abundance: -; len: 14; v_gene: TRBV20-1; j_gene: TRBJ2-1; CDR3aa: SASNRRRTVDNEQF
abundance: -; len: 12; v_gene: TRBV29-1; j_gene: TRBJ2-1; CDR3aa: SVWGGGSYNEQF
abundance: -; len: 10; v_gene: TRBV28; j_gene: TRBJ1-1; CDR3aa: ATWGGGTEAF
abundance: -; len: 11; v_gene: TRBV12-5; j_gene: TRBJ2-1; CDR3aa: ASGTARVGGQF
abundance: -; len: 13; v_gene: TRBV18; j_gene: TRBJ1-1; CDR3aa: ASSREGGRVTEAF
abundance: -; len: 12; v_gene: TRBV19; j_gene: TRBJ1-1; CDR3aa: ASSIRDSNTEAF
abundance: -; len: 12; v_gene: TRBV3-1/TRBV3-2; j_gene: TRBJ1-1; CDR3aa: ASSQEAPQVGAF
abundance: -; len: 12; v_gene: TRBV19; j_gene: TRBJ2-1; CDR3aa: ASRGTGAKNEQF
abundance: once; len: 11; v_gene: TRBV28; j_gene: TRBJ1-2; CDR3aa: ASSDIPVYGYT
abundance: -; len: 10; v_gene: TRBV29-1; j_gene: TRBJ1-4; CDR3aa: SVEESGEKLF
abundance: -; len: 12; v_gene: TRBV6-6; j_gene: TRBJ2-1; CDR3aa: ASRALRSGLEQF
abundance: -; len: 13; v_gene: TRBV7-2; j_gene: TRBJ2-1; CDR3aa: ASSSGQSSYNEQF
abundance: -; len: 12; v_gene: TRBV19; j_gene: TRBJ1-2; CDR3aa: ASSIRQAVYGYT
abundance: -; len: 13; v_gene: TRBV5-8; j_gene: TRBJ2-3; CDR3aa: ASSLVQASTDTQY
abundance: -; len: 13; v_gene: TRBV5-1; j_gene: TRBJ2-5; CDR3aa: ASSLGTSGAETQY
abundance: -; len: 12; v_gene: TRBV30; j_gene: TRBJ2-7; CDR3aa: AWSVGQGAFEQY
abundance: -; len: 14; v_gene: TRBV24-1; j_gene: TRBJ2-1; CDR3aa: ATSGSLAGVVNEQF
abundance: -; len: 11; v_gene: TRBV29-1; j_gene: TRBJ2-7; CDR3aa: SVAGTGTYEQY
abundance: -; len: 12; v_gene: TRBV19; j_gene: TRBJ2-5; CDR3aa: ASSAWDSQETQY
abundance: -; len: 13; v_gene: TRBV9; j_gene: TRBJ2-2; CDR3aa: ASSVEGVNTGELF
abundance: -; len: 16; v_gene: TRBV27; j_gene: TRBJ1-5; CDR3aa: ASSLTGFEGYSNQPQH
abundance: few; len: 10; v_gene: TRBV12-3/TRBV12-4; j_gene: TRBJ2-7; CDR3aa: ASRISRGEQY
abundance: few; len: 12; v_gene: TRBV15; j_gene: TRBJ2-7; CDR3aa: ATSRVSGSYEQY
abundance: -; len: 14; v_gene: TRBV27; j_gene: TRBJ2-7; CDR3aa: ASSSKDSGSSYEQY
abundance: -; len: 9; v_gene: TRBV28; j_gene: TRBJ1-3; CDR3aa: ASSFYSTIY
abundance: -; len: 13; v_gene: TRBV5-1; j_gene: TRBJ2-1; CDR3aa: ASSSDRGAYNEQF
abundance: -; len: 17; v_gene: TRBV15; j_gene: TRBJ1-5; CDR3aa: ATSPPPGQTFTANQPQH
abundance: -; len: 14; v_gene: TRBV5-1; j_gene: TRBJ1-2; CDR3aa: ASSPTGTAINYGYT